This TCR beta chain is from a study of T cells after posttransplantation cyclophosphamide. Libraries were prepared by immunoSEQ multiplex PCR; TCRdb keeps only in-frame clonotypes and omits some of them. The data show thousands of clones, with approximately 80% seen just once and 17% held by the top ten. This clone appeared once. What it recognizes is unknown. Treatment was busulfan-fludarabine conditioning, a marrow graft, and cyclophosphamide on days +3 and +4. Trimming left V 2 bases short and J 6 bases short, with 15 bases between. Per germline, CDR1 SGHRS and CDR2 YFSETQ. The CDR3 sequence is 14 residues long. General study points: Skin or GI-infiltrating T cells shared few TRB sequences with blood. Donor CD8+ memory clones often dominated recipient blood repertoires at later times. Recipient CMV seropositivity and CMV reactivation strongly tracked TRB clonality.

This chain uses TRBV5-1 with TRBJ2-7; weak D call: TRBD2 (7 bases). The material was CD4+ T cells sorted from blood, obtained about 1,000 days after allogeneic stem cell transplant with posttransplant cyclophosphamide. The receptor comes from a female patient in her thirties or forties who received an allogeneic stem cell transplant from a related donor, was CMV-positive, and had no GVHD. The T cells may partly be graft donor cells. CDR3 bases: TGCGCCAGCAGCTTAGCGACTAGCAGGGGCGAGCAGTACTTC. Residues: CASSLATSRGEQYF.